This T cell receptor (beta chain) was recovered during a study of post-analysis software for immune sequencing data. Study summary: The disease courses spanned relapsing-remitting, secondary progressive and progressive-relapsing forms of multiple sclerosis.

On this clonotype itself: Its matching antigen is unknown.

Researchers reported that TCR beta cDNA libraries carried unique molecular identifiers. One entry per CDR3 protein results from TCRdb running MiXCR on the PCR reads. The sample consists of some 450,000 distinct CDR3 sequences, under 55% of them appearing once. The V end lost 6 bases, the J end lost 4 bases, and 13 bases lay between the germline ends. Germline V gene data show CDR1 as SQVTM and CDR2 as ANQGSEA. This CDR3 has 12 residues. General observations from the study: The normalized Chao1 diversity of multiple sclerosis patients was significantly lower than that of controls. About five TRBV segments occurring more often in patients than controls included TRBV5-6, TRBV5-1 and TRBV20-1.

This receptor was identified in a girl between 5 and 17 years old with multiple sclerosis. The chain is built from TRBV29-1 and TRBJ2-7; possibly TRBD1 for D (5 bases). Sequenced material: blood. DNA for the CDR3: TGCAGCGTCAGAGACAGTTCTTACGAGCAGTACTTC. It translates to CSVRDSSYEQYF.